The clone carrying this T cell receptor (beta chain) was picked up a small number of times. This record belongs to a study of beta chain features in type 1 diabetes. Study overall: Examination covered under 110 million sorted cells spanning all samples.

CDR1 LNHDA and CDR2 SQIVND come from the germline V gene (reference sequence). V gave up 6 bases and J gave up 10 bases; unmatched junction bases: 9. This CDR3 is 14 amino acids long. What was sequenced were expressed TCRB transcripts, since all of the isolated RNA had been reverse transcribed. Generated by immunoSEQ multiplex PCR, the TCRdb table keeps only in-frame clones and is missing some. This sample has about 130,000 clones, with about a tenth found just once. V and J are TRBV19 and TRBJ2-3; the match to TRBD2 covers 11 bases. This receptor was taken from a man aged 18 to 30 in good health. The sample taken for sequencing was central memory CD4+ T cells from blood. Here the CDR3 reads CASSLAGGPMAQYF. CDR3 nucleotides: TGTGCCAGTAGCCTAGCGGGGGGCCCGATGGCGCAGTATTTT. Based on the CDR3 plus reference TRBV19 and TRBJ2-3, the full variable domain is DGGITQSPKYLFRKEGQNVTLSCEQNLNHDAMYWYRQDPGQGLRLIYYSQIVNDFQKGDIAEGYSVSREKKESFPLTVTSAQKNPTAFYLCASSLAGGPMAQYFGPGTRLTVL.